The entry below describes one T cell receptor beta chain. The source of the sample is a study of blood T cell repertoires in COVID-19. Study-wide background: Acute and convalescent COVID-19 samples came from the United States, Italy and Spain. From T cells, B-cell-depleted T cells, or PBMCs came the material, which was cDNA or gDNA.

V shed 8 bases and J shed 7 bases, with 14 bases lying between them. The length of the CDR3 is 12 residues. Per germline, CDR1 SNHLY and CDR2 FYNNEI. Profiling relied on immunoSEQ multiplex PCR, and the TCRdb table lists in-frame clones only, not all of them. The data hold about 50,000 clones, with under 85% observed a single time. This receptor was taken from a man aged 55 to 70 with acute or convalescent COVID-19. This chain uses TRBV2 with TRBJ1-1, with a tentative D call TRBD1 (5 bases). Material for sequencing was peripheral blood. The CDR3 DNA reads as TGTGCCAGCGGCCCAGGGTTCTTTGAAGCTTTCTTT. Translation: CASGPGFFEAFF.